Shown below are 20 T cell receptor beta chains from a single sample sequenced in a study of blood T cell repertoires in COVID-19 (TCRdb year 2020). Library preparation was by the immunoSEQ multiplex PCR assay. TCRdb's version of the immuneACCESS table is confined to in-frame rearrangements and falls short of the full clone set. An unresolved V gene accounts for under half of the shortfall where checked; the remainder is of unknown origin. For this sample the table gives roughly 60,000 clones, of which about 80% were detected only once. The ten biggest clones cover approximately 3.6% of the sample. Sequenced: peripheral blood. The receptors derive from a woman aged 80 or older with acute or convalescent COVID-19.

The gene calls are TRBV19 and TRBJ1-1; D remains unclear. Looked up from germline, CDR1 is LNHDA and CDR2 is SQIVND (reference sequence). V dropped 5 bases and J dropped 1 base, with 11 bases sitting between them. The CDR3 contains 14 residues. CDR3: CASSLFIENTEAFF. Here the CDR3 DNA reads TGTGCCAGTAGTCTCTTCATAGAGAACACTGAAGCTTTCTTT.

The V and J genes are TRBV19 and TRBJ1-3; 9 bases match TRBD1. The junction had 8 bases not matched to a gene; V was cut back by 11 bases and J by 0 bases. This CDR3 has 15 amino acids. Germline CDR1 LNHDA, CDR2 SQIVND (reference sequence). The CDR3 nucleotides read TGTGCCGTCCGACAGACAGGGGGCTCTGGAAACACCATATATTTT. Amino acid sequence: CAVRQTGGSGNTIYF.

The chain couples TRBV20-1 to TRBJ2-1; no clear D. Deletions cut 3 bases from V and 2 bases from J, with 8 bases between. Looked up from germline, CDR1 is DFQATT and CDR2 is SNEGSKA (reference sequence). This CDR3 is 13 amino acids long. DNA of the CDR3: TGCAGTGCTAGTAGAACAACCTACAATGAGCAGTTCTTC. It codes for CSASRTTYNEQFF.

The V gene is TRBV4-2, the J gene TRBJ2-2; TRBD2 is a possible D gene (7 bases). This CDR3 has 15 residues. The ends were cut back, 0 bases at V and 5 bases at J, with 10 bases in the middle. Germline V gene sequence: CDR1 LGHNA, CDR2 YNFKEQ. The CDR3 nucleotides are TGTGCCAGCAGCCAAGACAGGGGAGGGACCGGGGAGCTGTTTTTT. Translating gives CASSQDRGGTGELFF.

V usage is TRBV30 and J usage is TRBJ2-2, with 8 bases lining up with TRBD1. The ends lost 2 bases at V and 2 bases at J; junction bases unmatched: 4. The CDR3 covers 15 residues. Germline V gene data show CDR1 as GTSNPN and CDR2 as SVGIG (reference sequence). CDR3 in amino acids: CAWSPGQANTGELFF. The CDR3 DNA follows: TGTGCCTGGAGTCCGGGACAGGCAAACACCGGGGAGCTGTTTTTT. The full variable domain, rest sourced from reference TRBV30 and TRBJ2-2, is SQTIHQWPATLVQPVGSPLSLECTVEGTSNPNLYWYRQAAGRGLQLLFYSVGIGQISSEVPQNLSASRPQDRQFILSSKKLLLSDSGFYLCAWSPGQANTGELFFGEGSRLTVL.

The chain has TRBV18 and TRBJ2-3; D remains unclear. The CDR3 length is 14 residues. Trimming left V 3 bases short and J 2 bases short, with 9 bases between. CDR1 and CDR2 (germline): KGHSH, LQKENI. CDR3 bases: TGTGCCAGCTCACCGAAATTACACACAGATACGCAGTATTTT. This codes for CASSPKLHTDTQYF.

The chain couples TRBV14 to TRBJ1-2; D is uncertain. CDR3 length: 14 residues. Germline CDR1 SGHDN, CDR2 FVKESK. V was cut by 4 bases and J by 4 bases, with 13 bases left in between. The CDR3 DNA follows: TGTGCCAGCAGCCCCAATCCGCGAAGCTATGGCTACACCTTC. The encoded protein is CASSPNPRSYGYTF.

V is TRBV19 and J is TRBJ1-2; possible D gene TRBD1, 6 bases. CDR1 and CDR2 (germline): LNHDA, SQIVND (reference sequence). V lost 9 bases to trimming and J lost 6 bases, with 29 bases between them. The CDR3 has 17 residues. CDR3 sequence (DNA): TGTGCCAGCCTCGCAGGGACAAGGCGGGCTTGGCAGGATGGCTACACCTTC. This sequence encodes CASLAGTRRAWQDGYTF.

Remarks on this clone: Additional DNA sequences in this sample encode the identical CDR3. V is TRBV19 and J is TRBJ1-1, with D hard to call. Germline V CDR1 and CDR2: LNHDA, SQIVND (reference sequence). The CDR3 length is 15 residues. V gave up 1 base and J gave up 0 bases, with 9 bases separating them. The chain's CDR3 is CASSIGAAMNTEAFF. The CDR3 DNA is TGTGCCAGTAGTATAGGGGCAGCCATGAACACTGAAGCTTTCTTT. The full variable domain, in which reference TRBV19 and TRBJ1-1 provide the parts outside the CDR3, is DGGITQSPKYLFRKEGQNVTLSCEQNLNHDAMYWYRQDPGQGLRLIYYSQIVNDFQKGDIAEGYSVSREKKESFPLTVTSAQKNPTAFYLCASSIGAAMNTEAFFGQGTRLTVV.

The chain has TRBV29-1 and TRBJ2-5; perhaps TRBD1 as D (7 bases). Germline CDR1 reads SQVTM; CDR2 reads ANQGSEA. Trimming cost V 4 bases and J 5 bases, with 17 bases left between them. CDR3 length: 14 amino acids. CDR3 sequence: CSVGRGRIGETQYF. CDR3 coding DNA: TGCAGCGTTGGGAGGGGGCGGATTGGTGAGACCCAGTACTTC.

The CDR3, as DNA: TGTGCCAGCAGCTTTCGACGGGCCTACGAGCAGTACTTC. This codes for CASSFRRAYEQYF. The gene calls are TRBV7-8 and TRBJ2-7; the D is unclear. This CDR3 comprises 13 residues. Germline V gives CDR1 SGHVS, CDR2 FQNEAQ. Trimming removed 3 bases from V and 2 bases from J, with 8 bases in between.

CDR3 protein: CASRSPADSEKLFF. The CDR3 coding sequence is TGTGCCAGTAGATCACCCGCAGACTCCGAAAAACTGTTTTTT. The V and J genes are TRBV19 and TRBJ1-4; D call uncertain. Germline V lookup: CDR1 LNHDA, CDR2 SQIVND (reference sequence). Trimming cost V 6 bases and J 8 bases, with 16 bases left between them. The CDR3 has 14 residues.

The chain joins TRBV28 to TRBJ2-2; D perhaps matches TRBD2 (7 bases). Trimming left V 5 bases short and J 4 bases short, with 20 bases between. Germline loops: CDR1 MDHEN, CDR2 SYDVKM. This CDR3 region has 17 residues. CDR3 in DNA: TGTGCCAGCAGTGGAGAATCTGGCGGGGGCCTCACCGGGGAGCTGTTTTTT. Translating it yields CASSGESGGGLTGELFF.

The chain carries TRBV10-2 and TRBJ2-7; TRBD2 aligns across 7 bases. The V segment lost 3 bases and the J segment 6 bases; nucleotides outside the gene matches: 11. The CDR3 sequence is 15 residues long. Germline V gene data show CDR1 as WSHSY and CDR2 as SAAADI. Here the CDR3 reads CASSDVTPGGGEQYF. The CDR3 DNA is TGCGCCAGCAGTGATGTGACTCCGGGCGGGGGCGAGCAGTACTTC.

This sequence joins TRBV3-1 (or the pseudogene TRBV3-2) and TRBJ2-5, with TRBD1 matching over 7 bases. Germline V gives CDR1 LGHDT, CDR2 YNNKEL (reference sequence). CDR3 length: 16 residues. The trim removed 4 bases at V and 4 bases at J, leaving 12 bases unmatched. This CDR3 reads CASSRVGGQSTETQYF. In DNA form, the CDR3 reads TGTGCCAGCAGCCGCGTAGGGGGACAGTCGACAGAGACCCAGTACTTC.

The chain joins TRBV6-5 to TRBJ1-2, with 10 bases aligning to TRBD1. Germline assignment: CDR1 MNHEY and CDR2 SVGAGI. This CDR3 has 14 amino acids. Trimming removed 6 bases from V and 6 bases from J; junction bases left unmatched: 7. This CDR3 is CASRLTGGMDGYTF. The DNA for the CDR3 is TGTGCCAGCAGACTGACAGGGGGCATGGATGGCTACACCTTC.

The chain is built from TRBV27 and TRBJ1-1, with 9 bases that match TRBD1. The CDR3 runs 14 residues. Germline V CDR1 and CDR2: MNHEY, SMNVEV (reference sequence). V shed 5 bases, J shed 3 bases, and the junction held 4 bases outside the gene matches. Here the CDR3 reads CASSTTGGYTEAFF. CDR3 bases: TGTGCCAGCAGTACTACAGGGGGCTACACTGAAGCTTTCTTT.

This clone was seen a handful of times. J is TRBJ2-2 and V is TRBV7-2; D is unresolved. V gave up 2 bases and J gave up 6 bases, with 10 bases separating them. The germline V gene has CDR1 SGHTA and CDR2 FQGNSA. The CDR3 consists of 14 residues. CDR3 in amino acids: CASSLKVTAGELFF. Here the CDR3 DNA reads TGTGCCAGCAGCTTAAAAGTTACGGCCGGGGAGCTGTTTTTT.

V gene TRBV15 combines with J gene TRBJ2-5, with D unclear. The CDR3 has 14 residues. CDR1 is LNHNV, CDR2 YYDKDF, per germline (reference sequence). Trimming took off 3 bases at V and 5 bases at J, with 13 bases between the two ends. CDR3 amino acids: CATSSELARETQYF. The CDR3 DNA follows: TGTGCCACCAGCAGTGAGCTTGCGCGGGAGACCCAGTACTTC. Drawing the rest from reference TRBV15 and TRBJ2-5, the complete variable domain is DAMVIQNPRYQVTQFGKPVTLSCSQTLNHNVMYWYQQKSSQAPKLLFHYYDKDFNNEADTPDNFQSRRPNTSFCFLDIRSPGLGDTAMYLCATSSELARETQYFGPGTRLLVL.

The CDR3 DNA follows: TGCGCCAGCAGCTGGGGGGACAGTGAATCCTACGAGCAGTACTTC. Amino acid sequence: CASSWGDSESYEQYF. The chain couples TRBV5-1 to TRBJ2-7; perhaps TRBD1 as D (7 bases). Deletions cut 3 bases from V and 1 base from J, with 14 bases between. CDR1 is SGHRS, CDR2 YFSETQ, per germline. The CDR3 extends over 15 amino acids. Looking up the rest from reference TRBV5-1 and TRBJ2-7 gives the full variable domain: KAGVTQTPRYLIKTRGQQVTLSCSPISGHRSVSWYQQTPGQGLQFLFEYFSETQRNKGNFPGRFSGRQFSNSRSEMNVSTLELGDSALYLCASSWGDSESYEQYFGPGTRLTVT.